One sample yielded the 28 T cell receptor beta chains listed below, sequenced in a study of cytomegalovirus exposure and HLA in healthy donors. PCR amplification relied on 60 Vbeta primers (plus 13 Jbeta primers). Sequenced by immunoSEQ multiplex PCR; TCRdb stores in-frame clones only, minus some. The table lists more than 65,000 clones, around 79% of them singletons, with 22% in the top ten. The sequenced sample consisted of PBMCs. Receptors originate from a woman in her thirties or forties in good health and CMV-seropositive.

V usage is TRBV9 and J usage is TRBJ1-2; D ambiguous. V was pared by 0 bases and J by 7 bases, with 19 bases between. Germline V lookup: CDR1 SGDLS, CDR2 YYNGEE. This CDR3 has 16 residues. This CDR3 reads CASSVGRTPSAGGYTF. In nucleotides, the CDR3 is TGTGCCAGCAGCGTAGGCCGGACCCCCTCCGCGGGTGGCTACACCTTC.

V gene TRBV2 combines with J gene TRBJ2-3; 8 bases line up with TRBD2. J was trimmed by 2 bases and V by 4 bases; bases with no gene match: 11. The CDR3 spans 17 residues. Germline CDR1 is SNHLY and CDR2 is FYNNEI. In DNA, the CDR3 is TGTGCCAGCAGTGCGGTGGGGCTAGCGGGCAACACAGATACGCAGTATTTT. Translating it yields CASSAVGLAGNTDTQYF.

This clone was seen once. CDR3 sequence: CASSQGVNTEAFF. As DNA, the CDR3 is TGTGCCAGCAGTCAAGGGGTGAACACTGAAGCTTTCTTT. The V call is TRBV11-2, the J call TRBJ1-1; possibly TRBD1 for D (5 bases). This CDR3 spans 13 amino acids. Germline V gene sequence: CDR1 SGHAT, CDR2 FQNNGV. V shed 6 bases and J shed 0 bases, with 8 bases lying between them.

This sequence joins TRBV4-1 and TRBJ1-1, with 7 bases identical to TRBD1. The junction had 13 bases not matched to a gene; V was cut back by 6 bases and J by 0 bases. This CDR3 region has 17 residues. The germline CDR1 and CDR2 sequences are MGHRA and YSYEKL. The CDR3 DNA reads as TGCGCCAGCAGGCCCCCGGGACAGCGACTTTTGAACACTGAAGCTTTCTTT. Amino acids: CASRPPGQRLLNTEAFF.

There are a few counts of this clone. This chain joins TRBV19 and TRBJ1-1, with D perhaps TRBD1 (5 bases). V was trimmed by 3 bases and J by 4 bases, leaving 15 bases between them. The germline CDR1 and CDR2 sequences are LNHDA and SQIVND (reference sequence). The CDR3 spans 15 residues. CDR3 protein: CASSITRVGATEAFF. The CDR3, as DNA: TGTGCCAGTAGTATCACCAGGGTAGGTGCCACTGAAGCTTTCTTT.

The J gene is TRBJ2-1, the V gene TRBV5-1; no clear D gene. CDR1 and CDR2 from the germline V gene are SGHRS and YFSETQ. The V and J ends lost 4 bases and 8 bases respectively, with 25 bases between them. The CDR3 spans 17 residues. Here the CDR3 reads CASSPQTPGYKVDEQFF. In nucleotides, the CDR3 is TGCGCCAGCAGCCCCCAAACGCCGGGTTACAAGGTCGATGAGCAGTTCTTC.

The rearrangement links TRBV6-6 to TRBJ2-5; no clear D gene. Trimming pared 5 bases from V and 3 bases from J, leaving 4 bases between. Germline CDR1 MNHNY, CDR2 SVGAGI (reference sequence). CDR3 length equals 11 residues. For the CDR3, the DNA is TGTGCCAGCAGTGTAAAAGAGACCCAGTACTTC. This sequence encodes CASSVKETQYF.

The gene calls are TRBV5-1 and TRBJ1-1, with a possible D match to TRBD1 (6 bases). V lost 4 bases, J lost 8 bases, and 18 bases lay in between. CDR1 and CDR2 (germline): SGHRS, YFSETQ. This CDR3 comprises 14 residues. CDR3 bases: TGCGCCAGCAGCACTCCTACCGGGACACCGGAAGCTTTCTTT. It is translated as CASSTPTGTPEAFF.

This clone was picked up one time. V and J are TRBV18 and TRBJ1-2; 7 nucleotides agree with TRBD1. The germline V gene has CDR1 KGHSH and CDR2 LQKENI. The CDR3 is 13 residues long. V trimming: 6 bases; J trimming: 8 bases; junction bases outside the gene matches: 9. The CDR3 bases are TGTGCCAGCTCTTCCGGGACAGCTGAAGGCTACACCTTC. It is translated as CASSSGTAEGYTF. Variable domain in full (rest from reference TRBV18 and TRBJ1-2): NAGVMQNPRHLVRRRGQEARLRCSPMKGHSHVYWYRQLPEEGLKFMVYLQKENIIDESGMPKERFSAEFPKEGPSILRIQQVVRGDSAAYFCASSSGTAEGYTFGSGTRLTVV.

V usage is TRBV30 and J usage is TRBJ1-2, with D tentatively TRBD1 (6 bases). V lost 8 bases and J lost 6, with 13 bases in between. The CDR3 extends over 11 amino acids. Germline V gene data show CDR1 as GTSNPN and CDR2 as SVGIG (reference sequence). The CDR3 is CAEREGDGYTF. The CDR3 nucleotides are TGTGCCGAGAGGGAGGGGGATGGCTACACCTTC.

The chain combines TRBV16 with TRBJ1-1; weak D call: TRBD1 (5 bases). V lost 2 bases and J 6 bases, leaving 19 bases between the germline ends. The germline CDR1 and CDR2 sequences are KGHSY and FQNENV. There are 16 residues in the CDR3. CDR3 sequence reads: CASSQLQTDIRSEAFF. In nucleotides, the CDR3 is TGTGCCAGCAGCCAACTCCAAACGGACATCCGTTCTGAAGCTTTCTTT.

The CDR3 DNA is TGTGCCAGCACTGATACAGGGATGCGCAATCAGCCCCAGCATTTT. Encoded protein: CASTDTGMRNQPQHF. The chain links TRBV6-6 to TRBJ1-5; tentatively, D is TRBD1 (6 bases). Germline CDR1 is MNHNY and CDR2 is SVGAGI (reference sequence). Trimming removed 7 bases from V and 2 bases from J, with 15 bases in between. There are 15 residues in the CDR3.

The chain couples TRBV7-9 to TRBJ1-4; D is undetermined. The CDR3 runs to 12 residues. Germline CDR1 and CDR2: SEHNR and FQNEAQ (reference sequence). Between the trimmed V and J ends, which lost 3 bases and 11 bases, there was a span of 10 bases. CDR3 nucleotide sequence: TGTGCCAGCAGCTTGAATCCGGGTAAACTGTTTTTT. Protein sequence: CASSLNPGKLFF.

The J gene is TRBJ2-5, the V gene TRBV6-5; perhaps TRBD2 as D (6 bases). The CDR3 covers 14 residues. V was cut by 5 bases and J by 5 bases, with 15 bases left in between. Germline-derived CDR1 and CDR2 are MNHEY and SVGAGI. The CDR3: CASSPGGNRETQYF. CDR3 sequence (DNA): TGTGCCAGCAGTCCCGGCGGGAATCGCGAGACCCAGTACTTC.

The chain carries TRBV6-6 and TRBJ2-3; 9 bases fit TRBD2. Looked up from germline, CDR1 is MNHNY and CDR2 is SVGAGI (reference sequence). With V trimmed by 5 bases and J by 1 base, 4 bases remained unmatched. This CDR3 has 15 residues. CDR3 protein: CASSVIAGGTDTQYF. The CDR3 nucleotides are TGTGCCAGCAGTGTTATAGCGGGGGGCACAGATACGCAGTATTTT.

J is TRBJ2-7 and V is TRBV5-4; D unresolved. Trimming removed 4 bases at V and 3 bases at J, with 8 bases between. The CDR3 is made up of 12 amino acids. CDR1 SGHNT and CDR2 YYREEE come from the germline V gene (reference sequence). Here the CDR3 reads CASSTDNYEQYF. The DNA of the CDR3 is TGTGCCAGCAGCACCGACAACTACGAGCAGTACTTC. Full variable domain (remainder filled in from reference TRBV5-4 and TRBJ2-7): ETGVTQSPTHLIKTRGQQVTLRCSSQSGHNTVSWYQQALGQGPQFIFQYYREEENGRGNFPPRFSGLQFPNYSSELNVNALELDDSALYLCASSTDNYEQYFGPGTRLTVT.

This chain connects TRBV7-2 to TRBJ1-1, with D perhaps matching TRBD1 (6 bases). Deletions cut 5 bases from V and 10 bases from J, with 17 bases between. The CDR3 is 13 residues long. CDR1 and CDR2 (germline): SGHTA, FQGNSA. The CDR3 DNA follows: TGTGCCAGCAGCCTTAGACAGGAGAGGGGAGCTTTCTTT. This sequence encodes CASSLRQERGAFF.

This clone has a single count. V is TRBV2 and J is TRBJ1-1, with 8 bases lining up with TRBD1. J was trimmed by 2 bases and V by 7 bases; bases with no gene match: 12. Germline loops: CDR1 SNHLY, CDR2 FYNNEI. The CDR3 spans 16 residues. The CDR3 region is CASKVQGASTNTEAFF. CDR3 nucleotide sequence: TGTGCCAGCAAGGTCCAGGGGGCGAGTACCAACACTGAAGCTTTCTTT. Filled out from reference TRBV2 and TRBJ1-1, the complete variable domain reads EPEVTQTPSHQVTQMGQEVILRCVPISNHLYFYWYRQILGQKVEFLVSFYNNEISEKSEIFDDQFSVERPDGSNFTLKIRSTKLEDSAMYFCASKVQGASTNTEAFFGQGTRLTVV.

This clone showed up just once. This chain joins TRBV5-8 and TRBJ2-5; 8 bases align to TRBD2. This CDR3 is 16 amino acids long. The trim removed 4 bases at V and 3 bases at J, leaving 11 bases unmatched. Germline V gene data show CDR1 as SGHTS and CDR2 as YDEGEE. CDR3 nucleotides: TGTGCCAGCAGCCTTGGATTAGCGGGAAGGGAAGAGACCCAGTACTTC. This sequence encodes CASSLGLAGREETQYF.

The chain carries TRBV19 and TRBJ1-1, with TRBD1 matching 8 bases. CDR3 length: 16 residues. V lost 3 bases, J lost 3 bases, and 9 bases stayed unmatched. The germline gives CDR1 LNHDA, CDR2 SQIVND (reference sequence). CDR3 sequence (DNA): TGTGCCAGTAGTATGCCTCAGGGGGCTGGTGACACTGAAGCTTTCTTT. It translates to CASSMPQGAGDTEAFF.

The chain carries TRBV11-2 and TRBJ2-7; D possibly corresponds to TRBD1 (6 bases). CDR1 and CDR2 (germline): SGHAT, FQNNGV. Trimming stripped 2 bases from V and 6 bases from J, with 14 bases between. This CDR3 spans 14 amino acids. The CDR3 is CASSLTQGRSEQYF. CDR3 bases: TGTGCCAGCAGCTTAACACAGGGTCGAAGCGAGCAGTACTTC.

Comment on this clone: Other nucleotide sequences from this sample produce the same CDR3. As DNA, the CDR3 is TGTGCCAGCAGCTTTACAGGGGGTCATACCATGAGCAATCAGCCCCAGCATTTT. It translates to CASSFTGGHTMSNQPQHF. This chain links TRBV5-6 with TRBJ1-5; 8 nucleotides line up with TRBD1. The CDR3 has 18 amino acids. Germline values: CDR1 SGHDT, CDR2 YYEEEE. Trimming at V came to 2 bases and at J to 1 base, leaving 11 bases not matched to a gene.

V usage is TRBV28 and J usage is TRBJ1-2; a possible D gene is TRBD1 (5 bases). The germline V gene encodes CDR1 MDHEN and CDR2 SYDVKM. V lost 3 bases and J 4 bases, leaving 21 bases between the germline ends. The CDR3 length is 17 residues. The CDR3 loop is CASSFFLGGLHTYGYTF. CDR3 bases: TGTGCCAGCAGTTTTTTTTTGGGGGGACTCCACACCTATGGCTACACCTTC.

The gene calls are TRBV18 and TRBJ2-3; the D is unclear. The V and J ends lost 0 bases and 8 bases respectively, with 12 bases between them. The CDR3 loop spans 14 amino acids. Germline CDR1 is KGHSH and CDR2 is LQKENI. The CDR3 here is CASSPPSGSGTQYF. The CDR3 nucleotides read TGTGCCAGCTCACCACCCTCAGGTTCTGGTACGCAGTATTTT.

This chain uses TRBV19 with TRBJ1-5; TRBD1 matches 12 bases. The CDR3 consists of 19 residues. Germline V gene sequence: CDR1 LNHDA, CDR2 SQIVND (reference sequence). Unmatched junction bases numbered 12, after V lost 6 bases and J lost 0 bases. The CDR3, as DNA: TGTGCCAGTAGCATGCGAGTTCGGGACAGGGGGCATAGCAATCAGCCCCAGCATTTT. Its translation is CASSMRVRDRGHSNQPQHF.

The CDR3: CANSYQETQYF. The DNA of the CDR3 is TGTGCCAACTCGTACCAAGAGACCCAGTACTTC. The chain has TRBV2 and TRBJ2-5; D call uncertain. Trimming left V 10 bases short and J 0 bases short, with 6 bases between. This CDR3 contains 11 residues. Germline V gene data show CDR1 as SNHLY and CDR2 as FYNNEI.

The chain recombines TRBV6-5 with TRBJ1-2; maybe TRBD1 (5 bases). CDR1 and CDR2 (germline): MNHEY, SVGAGI. V lost 2 bases to trimming and J lost 2 bases, with 15 bases between them. The CDR3 is 16 amino acids. The CDR3 region is CASSYAGRDWNYGYTF. The CDR3 DNA reads as TGTGCCAGCAGTTACGCAGGAAGGGACTGGAACTATGGCTACACCTTC.

This rearrangement joins TRBV6-5 to TRBJ2-7; maybe TRBD2 (5 bases). V lost 0 bases and J lost 2, with 8 bases in between. The CDR3 is made up of 14 amino acids. The germline CDR1 and CDR2 sequences are MNHEY and SVGAGI. The CDR3 is CASSYSVGTYEQYF. Here the CDR3 DNA reads TGTGCCAGCAGTTACTCGGTCGGGACCTACGAGCAGTACTTC.